These 9 T cell receptor beta chains were sequenced from one sample in a study of T cell clonotyping in hematopoietic cell transplantation. Time point described: recipient sample about 28 days before transplant, after cytoreduction. Only in-frame clones appear in the TCRdb table, and some are missing; sequencing was by immunoSEQ multiplex PCR. The sample holds 50,000 or so clones, about four fifths seen once. The sequencing here drew on peripheral blood mononuclear cells, taken before stem cell transplant. The source of these receptors is a man in his sixties with myelodysplastic syndrome. Some clones in this sample may be carry-over from other donors' samples.

The chain employs TRBV19 and TRBJ1-6, with 11 bases lining up with TRBD1. The CDR3 is made up of 15 amino acids. Germline-derived CDR1 and CDR2 are LNHDA and SQIVND (reference sequence). The ends lost 5 bases at V and 8 bases at J; junction bases unmatched: 5. The CDR3 is CASSLRTGGYSPLHF. CDR3 nucleotides: TGTGCCAGTAGTCTCCGGACAGGGGGCTATTCACCCCTCCACTTT.

The chain employs TRBV5-6 and TRBJ2-7; 7 bases are a match to TRBD1. The germline V gene has CDR1 SGHDT and CDR2 YYEEEE. This CDR3 comprises 14 residues. Unmatched junction bases numbered 3, after V lost 1 base and J lost 2 bases. The CDR3 DNA reads as TGTGCCAGCAGCTTGTTACAGGGGACCTACGAGCAGTACTTC. This encodes CASSLLQGTYEQYF. Looking up the rest from reference TRBV5-6 and TRBJ2-7 gives the full variable domain: DAGVTQSPTHLIKTRGQQVTLRCSPKSGHDTVSWYQQALGQGPQFIFQYYEEEERQRGNFPDRFSGHQFPNYSSELNVNALLLGDSALYLCASSLLQGTYEQYFGPGTRLTVT.

The count of this clone is one. V and J are TRBV19 and TRBJ1-5, with D possibly TRBD1 on 6 matching bases. CDR3 length: 15 residues. Per the germline V gene, CDR1 is LNHDA and CDR2 is SQIVND (reference sequence). V was shortened by 2 bases and J by 6 bases, with 14 bases between the two germline ends. CDR3 sequence (DNA): TGTGCCAGTAGTATACGGGGGGCACGGATTCAGCCCCAGCATTTT. Residues: CASSIRGARIQPQHF.

The chain employs TRBV20-1 and TRBJ2-1, with unresolved D. There are 11 residues in the CDR3. Germline V lookup: CDR1 DFQATT, CDR2 SNEGSKA (reference sequence). V was pared by 5 bases and J by 6 bases, with 8 bases between. CDR3 DNA sequence: TGCAGTGCTGGCGACCTCAATGAGCAGTTCTTC. The encoded protein is CSAGDLNEQFF.

The chain is built from TRBV6-5 and TRBJ1-2; D is ambiguous. The CDR3 length is 13 residues. Germline V lookup: CDR1 MNHEY, CDR2 SVGAGI. V was cut by 2 bases and J by 7 bases, with 11 bases left in between. In DNA form, the CDR3 reads TGTGCCAGCAGTTACACCCCGGGAGCTGGCTACACCTTC. Encoded protein: CASSYTPGAGYTF.

This clone has only a few counts. The J gene is TRBJ2-7, the V gene TRBV6-1; tentative D call: TRBD1 (5 bases). Germline CDR1 is MNHNS and CDR2 is SASEGT. Trimming stripped 7 bases from V and 0 bases from J, with 16 bases between. There are 15 residues in the CDR3. The DNA of the CDR3 is TGTGCCAGCACGATTGAGGCAGGACACTCCTACGAGCAGTACTTC. Its translation is CASTIEAGHSYEQYF.

The chain has TRBV7-5 and TRBJ2-3; the table names TRBD1, a call not compared with the DNA. TRBV7-5 is listed as a pseudogene. The length of the CDR3 is 15 residues. DNA of the CDR3: TGTGCCAGAAGCTTAGGGGCCCTCCGTCCAGATACGCAGTATTTT. Protein product: CARSLGALRPDTQYF.

The rearrangement uses TRBV13 and TRBJ2-7; D is unresolved. The CDR3 has 15 residues. V was cut by 2 bases and J by 7 bases, with 18 bases left in between. Germline CDR1 and CDR2: PRHDT and FYEKMQ (reference sequence). The chain's CDR3 is CASSLSTLYQDEQYF. The DNA for the CDR3 is TGTGCCAGCAGCTTAAGCACCCTATATCAGGATGAGCAGTACTTC.

This chain links TRBV7-8 with TRBJ2-3; 7 bases are a match to TRBD1. There are 14 residues in the CDR3. V lost 3 bases, J lost 3 bases, and 3 bases stayed unmatched. The germline V gene has CDR1 SGHVS and CDR2 FQNEAQ. The CDR3: CASSFTGVTDTQYF. In DNA, the CDR3 is TGTGCCAGCAGCTTTACAGGGGTGACAGATACGCAGTATTTT.